The rows below give T cell receptor beta chains drawn from one sample of a study of T cells in Graves' hyperthyroidism and ophthalmopathy. TCRdb processed the multiplex PCR reads anew with MiXCR; each CDR3 protein has one entry. The table records around 700,000 distinct CDR3 sequences, over 15% of them present only once. The sequenced material came from blood. These receptors were taken from a woman aged 50 to 60 with Graves' hyperthyroidism that later progressed to Graves' ophthalmopathy. Both conserved end residues are part of each CDR3. A D gene is named only where the DNA matches it firmly. Clone size is shown for a subset of rows, as once, few, many or a class of expanded clone.

J gene: TRBJ1-2
D gene: -
clone size: -
V gene: TRBV19
CDR3 DNA: TGTGCCAGTAGTGAACCGGGACCGATGTTATACGGCTACACCTTC
CDR3 protein: CASSEPGPMLYGYTF

J gene: TRBJ1-5
D gene: -
clone size: -
V gene: TRBV12-3/TRBV12-4
CDR3 DNA: TGTGCCAGCAGCCATACAGGGACTAAGGGCAATCAGCCCCAGCATTTT
CDR3 protein: CASSHTGTKGNQPQHF

J gene: TRBJ2-1
D gene: -
clone size: -
V gene: TRBV7-6
CDR3 DNA: TGTGCCAGCAGCCTTCCCCGGGCGGGGGCCGGATCGTACAATGAGCAGTTCTTC
CDR3 protein: CASSLPRAGAGSYNEQFF

J gene: TRBJ1-6
D gene: -
clone size: -
V gene: TRBV5-6
CDR3 DNA: TGTGCCAGCAGCTTGGACGTCGATAATTCACCCCTCCACTTT
CDR3 protein: CASSLDVDNSPLHF

J gene: TRBJ1-1
D gene: -
clone size: once
V gene: TRBV20-1
CDR3 DNA: TGCAGTGCAGTGACAGTCAGGCTGAACACTGAAGCTTTCTTT
CDR3 protein: CSAVTVRLNTEAFF

J gene: TRBJ1-1
D gene: -
clone size: -
V gene: TRBV7-9
CDR3 DNA: TGTGCCAGCAGCTTTTTCCGGGCCCAGTCGCATCGCGTCATGAACACTGAAGCTTTCTTT
CDR3 protein: CASSFFRAQSHRVMNTEAFF

J gene: TRBJ2-1
D gene: -
clone size: few
V gene: TRBV6-1
CDR3 DNA: TGTGCCGCAAGGAGCAGCAGCGAGCAGTTCTTC
CDR3 protein: CAARSSSEQFF

J gene: TRBJ2-5
D gene: TRBD1
clone size: -
V gene: TRBV12-5
CDR3 DNA: TGTGCTAGTGGTCCGAATACAGGGGCAGAGACCCAGTACTTC
CDR3 protein: CASGPNTGAETQYF

J gene: TRBJ2-7
D gene: -
clone size: few
V gene: TRBV9
CDR3 DNA: TGTGCCAGCAGCGTAGAGGGGCCGGGGGACAGCGAGCAGTACTTC
CDR3 protein: CASSVEGPGDSEQYF

J gene: TRBJ1-1
D gene: -
clone size: many
V gene: TRBV12-3/TRBV12-4
CDR3 DNA: TGTGCCAGCAGTTTTGGGCAGCAAGCTTTCTTT
CDR3 protein: CASSFGQQAFF

J gene: TRBJ1-3
D gene: -
clone size: -
V gene: TRBV9
CDR3 DNA: TGTGCCAGCAGCGAGGGGAAAACCTCTGGAAACACCATATATTTT
CDR3 protein: CASSEGKTSGNTIYF

J gene: TRBJ2-1
D gene: -
clone size: few
V gene: TRBV6-6
CDR3 DNA: TGTGCCAGCAGTTACCCGGGGGTGGGTAATGAGCAGTTCTTC
CDR3 protein: CASSYPGVGNEQFF

J gene: TRBJ2-7
D gene: TRBD2
clone size: -
V gene: TRBV18
CDR3 DNA: TGTGCCAGCTCACCGCTAACGGGGGGGCCCTACGAGCAGTACTTC
CDR3 protein: CASSPLTGGPYEQYF

J gene: TRBJ1-2
D gene: -
clone size: few
V gene: TRBV2
CDR3 DNA: TGTGCCAGCAGTGCTTCAGGGATGTATGGCTACACCTTC
CDR3 protein: CASSASGMYGYTF

J gene: TRBJ2-1
D gene: -
clone size: -
V gene: TRBV4-1
CDR3 DNA: TGCGCCAGCAGCCAAGATGGGTCAGGAAGGCCCTACAATGAGCAGTTCTTC
CDR3 protein: CASSQDGSGRPYNEQFF